The T cell receptor beta chain described here comes from a study of blood T cell repertoires in COVID-19. The repertoire was sequenced with immunoSEQ multiplex PCR; TCRdb's copy has only in-frame clones and lacks some. The table records a few hundred thousand clones, around 88% of them present only once. The CDR3 runs 17 residues. V dropped 3 bases and J dropped 7; count of bases not matched to a gene: 15. Germline V gene data show CDR1 as GTSNPN and CDR2 as SVGIG (reference sequence). The genes are TRBV30 and TRBJ2-2; TRBD2 aligns across 9 bases. The sequence was obtained from a middle-aged woman with acute COVID-19. Sequences were obtained from PBMCs or T cells enriched from blood (not recorded which). DNA of the CDR3: TGTGCCTGGAGAGGCCTAGCGGGAACCATCTTGGGCGGGGAGCTGTTTTTT. This translates into CAWRGLAGTILGGELFF.